The 24 T cell receptor beta chains reported below all come from one sample, sequenced in a study of identifying expanded T cells in peripheral blood. TCRdb's copy holds only in-frame clones and misses some; the assay was immunoSEQ multiplex PCR. The sample consists of around 60,000 clones, around 83% of them appearing once. Sample: blood. All receptors derive from a person aged 18 to 70 in good health.

The chain couples TRBV7-9 to TRBJ1-2, with D maybe TRBD1 (6 bases). The CDR3 contains 15 residues. Germline loops: CDR1 SEHNR, CDR2 FQNEAQ (reference sequence). The ends were cut back, 5 bases at V and 5 bases at J, with 18 bases in the middle. The CDR3, as DNA: TGTGCCAGCAGCCCCGGCCCGGGGGCCAATTATGGCTACACCTTC. Protein product: CASSPGPGANYGYTF.

V and J are TRBV11-2 and TRBJ2-1; 11 bases fit TRBD1. Germline CDR1 and CDR2: SGHAT and FQNNGV. The CDR3 contains 13 residues. Unmatched junction bases numbered 2, after V lost 6 bases and J lost 7 bases. CDR3 region: CASRRDRGNEQFF. DNA for the CDR3: TGTGCCAGCAGAAGGGACAGGGGGAATGAGCAGTTCTTC.

This rearrangement joins TRBV2 to TRBJ2-4; a possible D gene is TRBD1 (6 bases). CDR1 is SNHLY, CDR2 FYNNEI, per germline. Trimming removed 1 base from V and 11 bases from J, with 9 bases in between. This CDR3 is 12 amino acids long. CDR3 in DNA: TGTGCCAGCAGTGAAGGGGGGCGTGTTCAGTACTTC. Translated, it gives CASSEGGRVQYF.

The CDR3 spells CASSPRLAGSNEQFF. Here the CDR3 DNA reads TGTGCCAGCAGCCCCCGACTAGCGGGGTCCAATGAGCAGTTCTTC. The chain uses TRBV11-2 and TRBJ2-1; 11 positions agree with TRBD2. CDR3 length: 15 residues. Germline V gene data show CDR1 as SGHAT and CDR2 as FQNNGV. J gave up 6 bases and V 5 bases, and 6 bases lay outside the gene matches.

The chain has TRBV7-9 and TRBJ2-1; possibly TRBD1 for D (5 bases). Germline values: CDR1 SEHNR, CDR2 FQNEAQ (reference sequence). CDR3 length: 15 amino acids. Trimming left V 5 bases short and J 8 bases short, with 19 bases between. This chain's CDR3 is CASSGTDEGVDEQFF. As DNA, the CDR3 is TGTGCCAGCAGCGGAACAGACGAAGGGGTCGATGAGCAGTTCTTC.

The V call is TRBV15, the J call TRBJ2-3; 10 nucleotides line up with TRBD2. The CDR3 has 15 residues. In germline, CDR1 is LNHNV, CDR2 YYDKDF (reference sequence). Trimming removed 11 bases from V and 2 bases from J; junction bases left unmatched: 10. This chain's CDR3 is CAHSGTSAPTDTQYF. The CDR3 DNA is TGTGCCCACTCCGGGACTAGCGCGCCCACAGATACGCAGTATTTT. Using reference TRBV15 and TRBJ2-3 for the parts outside the CDR3, the full variable domain is DAMVIQNPRYQVTQFGKPVTLSCSQTLNHNVMYWYQQKSSQAPKLLFHYYDKDFNNEADTPDNFQSRRPNTSFCFLDIRSPGLGDTAMYLCAHSGTSAPTDTQYFGPGTRLTVL.

V usage is TRBV5-1 and J usage is TRBJ2-7, with 14 nucleotides matching TRBD2. The CDR3 extends over 20 amino acids. Trimming took 0 bases from V and 0 from J; bases not matched to a gene: 11. From germline, CDR1 is SGHRS and CDR2 YFSETQ. In DNA, the CDR3 is TGCGCCAGCAGCTTGGCCGTCGGGAGGACTAGCGGGGGGAGCTCCTACGAGCAGTACGTC. Translation gives CASSLAVGRTSGGSSYEQYV.

The rearrangement joins TRBV23-1 to TRBJ2-5; 10 bases are a match to TRBD2. TRBV23-1 is classed as an ORF, of uncertain function. The CDR3 runs to 15 residues. Trimming took 3 bases from V and 5 from J; bases not matched to a gene: 6. As DNA, the CDR3 is TGCGCCAGCAGTCACCAGCGGGGGGGCACCGAGACCCAGTACTTC. As protein: CASSHQRGGTETQYF.

V is TRBV19 and J is TRBJ1-1, with D unclear. The germline CDR1 and CDR2 sequences are LNHDA and SQIVND (reference sequence). V was pared by 4 bases and J by 1 base, with 16 bases between. CDR3 length: 16 residues. CDR3: CASSNRRKKRNTEAFF. The CDR3 DNA reads TGTGCCAGTAGTAACCGCAGGAAAAAAAGGAACACTGAAGCTTTCTTT.

V gene TRBV28 combines with J gene TRBJ1-1; the match to TRBD1 covers 8 bases. The V segment lost 4 bases and the J segment 3 bases; nucleotides outside the gene matches: 7. The CDR3 has 15 residues. Germline CDR1 reads MDHEN; CDR2 reads SYDVKM. CDR3 in amino acids: CASSSQGAGDTEAFF. DNA for the CDR3: TGTGCCAGCAGTTCCCAGGGGGCGGGAGACACTGAAGCTTTCTTT.

The V gene is TRBV10-3, the J gene TRBJ2-7; D is uncertain. V was clipped by 2 bases and J by 4 bases, with 3 bases between them. Germline V CDR1 and CDR2: ENHRY, SYGVKD. The CDR3 spans 11 residues. This chain's CDR3 is CAISEGYEQYV. CDR3 in DNA: TGTGCCATCAGTGAGGGATACGAGCAGTACGTC.

This CDR3 reads CASSVGLGGFSSGANVLTF. DNA of the CDR3: TGTGCCAGCAGCGTGGGTTTAGGGGGTTTCAGCTCTGGGGCCAACGTCCTGACTTTC. The chain has TRBV9 and TRBJ2-6, with a weak D call TRBD1 (6 bases). The CDR3 totals 19 residues. Germline V CDR1 and CDR2: SGDLS, YYNGEE. Trimming shortened V by 2 bases and J by 0 bases, and 18 bases separated the two germline ends.

The J gene is TRBJ1-5, the V gene TRBV18, with 8 bases lining up with TRBD1. The CDR3 runs to 13 residues. J was trimmed by 6 bases and V by 5 bases; bases with no gene match: 3. The germline gives CDR1 KGHSH, CDR2 LQKENI. CDR3 sequence: CASSDRGLQPQHF. For the CDR3, the DNA is TGTGCCAGCTCAGACAGGGGACTTCAGCCCCAGCATTTT.

CDR3 loop: CASGSGTQETQYF. The CDR3 DNA sequence: TGTGCTAGTGGTTCAGGGACCCAAGAGACCCAGTACTTC. V gene TRBV12-5 combines with J gene TRBJ2-5; D is possibly TRBD1 or TRBD2 (5 bases each). V shed 4 bases and J shed 1 base, with 7 bases lying between them. The germline gives CDR1 LGHNT, CDR2 FRNRAP. CDR3 length: 13 residues.

J is TRBJ2-7 and V is TRBV5-1; D gene ambiguous. V was pared by 0 bases and J by 3 bases, with 13 bases between. This CDR3 region has 15 residues. Looked up from germline, CDR1 is SGHRS and CDR2 is YFSETQ. In DNA form, the CDR3 reads TGCGCCAGCAGCTTGGAGCCCCCCGGAAACTACGAGCAGTACTTC. It specifies CASSLEPPGNYEQYF.

V and J are TRBV9 and TRBJ1-2; perhaps TRBD1 as D (5 bases). This CDR3 is built from 14 residues. V was shortened by 2 bases and J by 2 bases, with 10 bases between the two germline ends. Per germline, CDR1 SGDLS and CDR2 YYNGEE. In nucleotides, the CDR3 is TGTGCCAGCAGCGTGGTTGACAGCAACTATGGCTACACCTTC. The encoded protein is CASSVVDSNYGYTF.

The V and J genes are TRBV5-6 and TRBJ1-1; no firm D call. The CDR3 has 14 residues. V was clipped by 0 bases and J by 3 bases, with 9 bases between them. Germline V CDR1 and CDR2: SGHDT, YYEEEE. CDR3 DNA sequence: TGTGCCAGCAGCTTGGGGGCGGCCTACACTGAAGCTTTCTTT. It is translated as CASSLGAAYTEAFF.

The chain combines TRBV9 with TRBJ2-6; no reliable D call. The CDR3 runs 15 residues. Germline CDR1 SGDLS, CDR2 YYNGEE. The germline V and J ends were trimmed by 0 bases and 4 bases, with 8 bases remaining between them. DNA for the CDR3: TGTGCCAGCAGCGTAGGGGTTTACGGGGCCAACGTCCTGACTTTC. It is translated as CASSVGVYGANVLTF.

DNA for the CDR3: TGTGCCAGCAGCCTCGGAGATAGCGGTACAGATACGCAGTATTTT. Its translation: CASSLGDSGTDTQYF. This chain links TRBV4-2 with TRBJ2-3, with D perhaps matching TRBD2 (6 bases). Deletions cut 4 bases from V and 3 bases from J, with 14 bases between. There are 15 residues in the CDR3. The V gene's germline CDR1 is LGHNA and CDR2 YNFKEQ.

This sequence joins TRBV2 and TRBJ2-7; no clear D gene. Germline loops: CDR1 SNHLY, CDR2 FYNNEI. This CDR3 has 13 residues. The V and J ends lost 3 bases and 0 bases respectively, with 6 bases between them. The CDR3 bases are TGTGCCAGCAGTGACCGGAGCTCCTACGAGCAGTACGTC. This encodes CASSDRSSYEQYV.

In this sample, this clone turned up once. This chain links TRBV7-2 with TRBJ2-2; D not resolved. The CDR3 has 16 amino acids. From germline, CDR1 is SGHTA and CDR2 FQGNSA. V lost 0 bases and J lost 7, with 15 bases in between. This CDR3 is CASSLALLEHGGELFF. For the CDR3, the DNA is TGTGCCAGCAGCTTAGCACTCCTTGAACACGGCGGGGAGCTGTTTTTT.

The chain is built from TRBV6-1 and TRBJ1-5, with TRBD1 identical over 10 bases. From germline, CDR1 is MNHNS and CDR2 SASEGT. There are 16 residues in the CDR3. Trimming at V came to 2 bases and at J to 4 bases, leaving 5 bases not matched to a gene. The CDR3 protein is CASSERRTGGNQPQHF. CDR3 bases: TGTGCCAGCAGTGAACGGAGGACAGGGGGGAATCAGCCCCAGCATTTT.

Of note for this clone: A junction boundary mismatches the germline segment, possibly from a read error. The rearrangement joins TRBV6-4 to TRBJ1-1; 8 nucleotides match TRBD1. The germline gives CDR1 MRHNA, CDR2 SNTAGT. CDR3 length equals 15 residues. The CDR3 sequence is CASSDSQGGVTEAFF. The DNA of the CDR3 is TGTGCCAGCAGCGACTCACAGGGGGGTGTCACTGAAGCTTTCTTT.

The V and J genes are TRBV25-1 and TRBJ2-5; 11 bases map to TRBD1. CDR1 is MGHDK and CDR2 is SYGVNS in the germline V gene. There are 18 residues in the CDR3. The junction had 12 bases not matched to a gene; V was cut back by 4 bases and J by 2 bases. Here the CDR3 reads CASSGTLGGQGVQETQYF. CDR3 bases: TGTGCCAGCAGTGGTACCTTAGGGGGACAGGGGGTTCAAGAGACCCAGTACTTC.